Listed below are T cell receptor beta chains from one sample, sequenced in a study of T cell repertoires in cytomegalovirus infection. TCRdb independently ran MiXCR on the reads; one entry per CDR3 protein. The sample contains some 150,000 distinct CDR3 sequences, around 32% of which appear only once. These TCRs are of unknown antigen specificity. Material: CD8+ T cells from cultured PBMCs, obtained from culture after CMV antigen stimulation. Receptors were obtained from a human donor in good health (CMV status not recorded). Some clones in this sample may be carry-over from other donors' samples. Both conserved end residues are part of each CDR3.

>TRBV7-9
CASSPGRVDTQYF
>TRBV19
CASSPDDGTNEKLFF
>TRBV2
CASSKDSGETEAFF
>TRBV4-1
CASSLQENTGELFF
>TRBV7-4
CASSPGQGAGAPNQPQHF
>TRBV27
CASSLKGQGFLDTQYF
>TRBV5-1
CASSLGGAPFEAFF
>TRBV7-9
CASSQTLAGVGETQYF
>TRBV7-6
CASSPEGRKDGYTF
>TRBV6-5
CATQQGLTNEKLFF
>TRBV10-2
CASSETAGGLDEQFF
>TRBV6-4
CASSRTSGGLDEQFF
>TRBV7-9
CASSLSLGDTEAFF
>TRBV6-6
CASSYVVGGRETQYF
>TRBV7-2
CASSLVSQPSTGELFF
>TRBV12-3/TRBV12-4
CASRDSGQKKTQYF
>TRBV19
CASSPGGGLAYKQYF
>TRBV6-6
CASSRQDTYTNEKLFF
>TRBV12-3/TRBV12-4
CASTWTGMNTEAFF
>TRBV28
CASTIRGMRWNTEAFF
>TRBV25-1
CASSEYGREGRNEQFF
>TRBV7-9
CASSLDGINNEQFF
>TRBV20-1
CSARDLRQGNEKLFF
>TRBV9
CASSAGTGRQPQHF
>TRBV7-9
CASMAGGSSSYEQYF
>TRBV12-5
CASGPGTGELFF
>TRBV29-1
CSVCLDSNTEAFF
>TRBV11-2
CASSLARAGVTMETQYF
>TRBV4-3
CASSFRTGGRMKDYGYTF
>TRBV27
CASSRGHTSGNTIYF
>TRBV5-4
CASSPPDRDTGELFF
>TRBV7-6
CASSLSVGDTEAFF
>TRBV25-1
CASSEFTSGGTGELFF
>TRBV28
CASRRGGETDTQYF
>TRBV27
CASSFQGPYSNQPQHF
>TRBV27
CASSFGQGEGYGYTF
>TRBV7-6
CASSPWDTGYQETQYF
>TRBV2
CASSWDREAYNSPLHF
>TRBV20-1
CSARGVPGNTIYF
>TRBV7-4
CASSPPDRWPRGYTF
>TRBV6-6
CASSYSGRNTEAFF
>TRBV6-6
CAEGEEDQPQHF
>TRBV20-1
CSASETGRNTEAFF
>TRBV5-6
CASSRGQGPFTGELFF
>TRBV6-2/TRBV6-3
CASSYGGEQYF
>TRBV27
CASSLSLRGDTQYF